This T cell receptor beta chain was sequenced in a study of cytomegalovirus exposure and HLA in healthy donors. General study results and limits: Through in vitro validation, three CMV-associated chains were shown to be specific for CMV antigens.

The CDR3 consists of 15 residues. Trimming pared 4 bases from V and 2 bases from J, leaving 15 bases between. Germline V gene data show CDR1 as PRHDT and CDR2 as FYEKMQ (reference sequence). Regarding this clone: Its matching antigen is unknown.

Vbeta (60) and Jbeta (13) primers were used in the PCR. The protocol was immunoSEQ multiplex PCR, while the TCRdb copy is restricted to in-frame clones and leaves out a portion. The sample has about 95,000 clones, roughly three quarters seen once; the top ten hold roughly 4.5%. The chain couples TRBV13 to TRBJ2-7; D is uncertain. The TCR was taken from a middle-aged woman in good health and CMV-seronegative. The sequencing sample was made of PBMCs. DNA of the CDR3: TGTGCCAGCAGCTCCCCCCTTGAGGTTACCTACGAGCAGTACTTC. It yields the protein CASSSPLEVTYEQYF.